The present entry profiles one T cell receptor (beta chain) with its context. Its antigen target is currently unknown. There are no base qualities to consult, and no much larger clone falls within one base. The sample originates from a study of blood T cell repertoires in COVID-19 (dated by TCRdb to about 2020). In terms of the full investigation: Samples covering the acute and convalescent phases of COVID-19 were provided by collaborators in the United States, Italy and Spain. The material from the prospective study consisted of cDNA or gDNA derived from T cells, B-cell-depleted T cells, or PBMCs. Subjects who had been exposed to COVID-19, were actively infected with it, or had recovered from it provided the deeply sampled blood TCRbeta repertoires that made up the dataset. A freely available public database, intended as a resource for researchers studying the immune response to SARS-CoV-2, is where the repertoires were released. The samples were drawn from the first 160 participants of the ongoing ImmuneRACE study and from some 1,300 subjects provided by 6 global collaborators. The sample metadata nearly always contained a de-identified subject ID, COVID-19 status, age in years and sex. Where available, HLA class I and class II types were obtained from metadata supplied by the sample provider rather than from assay-based typing.

Points the paper makes about the study in general: The quantity of clinical and demographic metadata differed by source and by participant and was supplied without curation.

The collaborating institutions used their own protocols to collect whole blood in K2EDTA tubes. For TCRbeta analysis, collaborators shipped samples in one of three forms: frozen whole blood, isolated PBMCs, or DNA extracted from either of those sample types. Compared with germline, V lacks 2 bases and J lacks 8 bases; bases without a gene match: 6. In the germline V gene, CDR1 corresponds to MDHEN and CDR2 to SYDVKM. The CDR3 runs 14 residues from the cysteine to the phenylalanine. The sequence is cut down to CDR3 DNA, 42 bases in frame from base 1. TCRbeta CDR3 regions were amplified from genomic DNA using the immunoSEQ Assay, a bias-controlled multiplex PCR. The paper's processing steps were these. Within the assay, amplification of reference gene primers was used to estimate how many nucleated cells each sample contained. To quantify the absolute abundance of each unique TCRbeta CDR3 rearrangement, sequence reads were collapsed and filtered. Productive Simpson clonality was computed per sample as the square root of Simpson's diversity index over productive rearrangements. In its TCRdb copy, this immuneACCESS table keeps in-frame sequences only and misses some clones. Where compared with another copy, unresolved V genes explain less than half of these, and the others have no known cause. The DNA gave D and trimming, while V, J and clone size come from that table. The sample contains roughly 100,000 clones, around 93% of them found a single time. 17% of the sample rests with the top ten.

This sequence was found in a man between 50 and 59 years old with acute or convalescent COVID-19. Rearrangement joined TRBV28 to TRBJ2-3; TRBD1 aligns with 8 central bases. The specimen was peripheral blood. In nucleotide form, the sequence is TGTGCCAGCAGTTTACCGACAGGGGCCCCTACGCAGTATTTT. Protein translation: CASSLPTGAPTQYF. Beyond the CDR3, the reference TRBV28 and TRBJ2-3 genes provide the residues; the full variable domain reads: DVKVTQSSRYLVKRTGEKVFLECVQDMDHENMFWYRQDPGLGLRLIYFSYDVKMKEKGDIPEGYSVSREKKERFSLILESASTNQTSMYLCASSLPTGAPTQYFGPGTRLTVL.